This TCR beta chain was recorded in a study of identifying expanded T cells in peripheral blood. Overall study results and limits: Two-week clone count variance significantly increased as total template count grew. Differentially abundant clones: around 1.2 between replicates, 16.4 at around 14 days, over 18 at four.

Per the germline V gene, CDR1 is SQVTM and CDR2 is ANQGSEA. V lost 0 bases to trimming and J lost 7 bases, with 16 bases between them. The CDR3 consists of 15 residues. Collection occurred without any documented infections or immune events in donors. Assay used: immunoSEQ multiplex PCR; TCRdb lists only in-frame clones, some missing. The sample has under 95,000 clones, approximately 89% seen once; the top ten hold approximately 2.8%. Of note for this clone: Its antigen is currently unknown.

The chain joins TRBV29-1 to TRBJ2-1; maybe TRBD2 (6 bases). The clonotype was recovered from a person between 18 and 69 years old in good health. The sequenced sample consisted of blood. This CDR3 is CSVEDSGAPRNEQFF. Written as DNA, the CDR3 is TGCAGCGTTGAAGATTCGGGAGCCCCCCGAAATGAGCAGTTCTTC.